Presented here are 27 T cell receptor beta chains from one specimen sequenced in a study of T cells in Graves' hyperthyroidism and ophthalmopathy. There were TCR beta CDR3 regions amplified from RNA transcripts. Researchers ran a first-round RT-PCR on the TCR CDR3 using the HTBI primer set. TCRdb reprocessed the multiplex PCR reads via MiXCR and lists one record per CDR3 protein. The table records around 350,000 distinct CDR3 sequences, about a fifth of them present only once. Source material: blood. The receptors shown here come from a woman aged 18-29 years with Graves' hyperthyroidism.

At least ten counts were recorded for this clonotype. The chain combines TRBV11-2 with TRBJ1-2, with TRBD1 as a possible D gene (6 bases). V lost 1 base to trimming and J lost 3 bases, with 15 bases between them. Germline assignment: CDR1 SGHAT and CDR2 FQNNGV. This CDR3 is 16 amino acids long. In DNA, the CDR3 is TGTGCCAGCAGCTTAGGGGGTCAGGGGATGGACTATGGCTACACCTTC. It translates to CASSLGGQGMDYGYTF. Variable domain in full (rest from reference TRBV11-2 and TRBJ1-2): EAGVAQSPRYKIIEKRQSVAFWCNPISGHATLYWYQQILGQGPKLLIQFQNNGVVDDSQLPKDRFSAERLKGVDSTLKIQPAKLEDSAVYLCASSLGGQGMDYGYTFGSGTRLTVV.

This clonotype was observed a handful of times. The V and J genes are TRBV30 and TRBJ1-2; 9 bases fit TRBD1. The V and J ends lost 5 bases and 2 bases, in that order; junction bases with no gene match: 6. The CDR3 has 14 residues. Germline V gives CDR1 GTSNPN, CDR2 SVGIG (reference sequence). The DNA for the CDR3 is TGTGCCTGGTCCACAGGGGGCGCAAACTATGGCTACACCTTC. It specifies CAWSTGGANYGYTF.

This clonotype was counted at least ten times. The rearrangement uses TRBV6-1 and TRBJ2-7; TRBD1 matches at 10 bases. Unmatched junction bases numbered 6, after V lost 1 base and J lost 0 bases. The CDR3 totals 17 residues. Germline CDR1 reads MNHNS; CDR2 reads SASEGT. Written as DNA, the CDR3 is TGTGCCAGCAGTGAAGAGGGGACAGGGGCTAGCTCCTACGAGCAGTACTTC. Translating gives CASSEEGTGASSYEQYF.

At least ten counts were recorded for this clonotype. The chain links TRBV12-3 or TRBV12-4 to TRBJ1-2; 7 bases agree with TRBD1. V lost 6 bases to trimming and J lost 8 bases; unmatched junction nucleotides: 6. The CDR3 is 12 residues long. The CDR3 sequence: CASRGYRGGYTF. Written as DNA, the CDR3 is TGTGCCAGCAGGGGATACAGGGGCGGCTACACCTTC.

This clonotype appeared many times. The V call is TRBV28, the J call TRBJ1-2; 9 bases are shared with TRBD1. Germline CDR1 and CDR2: MDHEN and SYDVKM. Germline trimming cut 6 bases from V and 1 base from J; bases unmatched to any gene: 9. CDR3 size: 16 residues. The CDR3: CASSIWGQGVNYGYTF. For the CDR3, the DNA is TGTGCCAGCAGCATCTGGGGACAGGGAGTTAACTATGGCTACACCTTC.

This clonotype is a singleton in its sample. This sequence joins TRBV5-1 and TRBJ1-2; D is unresolved. Per germline, CDR1 SGHRS and CDR2 YFSETQ. The CDR3 spans 13 residues. V shed 1 base and J shed 1 base, with 5 bases lying between them. CDR3 protein: CASSLSDNYGYTF. The DNA of the CDR3 is TGCGCCAGCAGCTTGTCGGATAACTATGGCTACACCTTC.

This clonotype was recorded many times. The chain is built from TRBV2 and TRBJ1-5; 8 nucleotides line up with TRBD1. Unmatched junction bases numbered 3, after V lost 6 bases and J lost 2 bases. Germline CDR1 reads SNHLY; CDR2 reads FYNNEI. This CDR3 is 14 amino acids long. The DNA for the CDR3 is TGTGCCAGCAGGGACAGGGTCGGCAATCAGCCCCAGCATTTT. This codes for CASRDRVGNQPQHF.

This clonotype showed up many times. This sequence joins TRBV11-2 and TRBJ1-1; D is undetermined. This CDR3 comprises 13 residues. Germline CDR1 and CDR2: SGHAT and FQNNGV. V lost 2 bases, J lost 6 bases, and 10 bases lay in between. The CDR3 bases are TGTGCCAGCAGCTTACCGGGGATGCCTGAAGCTTTCTTT. It yields the protein CASSLPGMPEAFF.

This clonotype came up many times. The V and J genes are TRBV30 and TRBJ2-5, with D perhaps matching TRBD2 (5 bases). There are 16 residues in the CDR3. The germline CDR1 and CDR2 sequences are GTSNPN and SVGIG (reference sequence). The germline V and J ends were trimmed by 0 bases and 0 bases, with 14 bases remaining between them. This CDR3 is CAWSVRSWEYQETQYF. In DNA, the CDR3 is TGTGCCTGGAGTGTACGAAGCTGGGAGTACCAAGAGACCCAGTACTTC.

The V gene is TRBV25-1, the J gene TRBJ2-7, with D uncertain. The V gene's germline CDR1 is MGHDK and CDR2 SYGVNS. Between the trimmed V and J ends, which lost 2 bases and 7 bases, there was a span of 24 bases. The CDR3 spans 17 residues. CDR3 DNA sequence: TGTGCCAGCAGTGAACTAATTTTTGGCCGCCCTTCTGGGGAGCAGTACTTC. Protein product: CASSELIFGRPSGEQYF.

This clonotype was seen ten or more times. This chain connects TRBV15 to TRBJ2-4; D is perhaps TRBD2 (6 bases). The germline CDR1 and CDR2 sequences are LNHNV and YYDKDF (reference sequence). V was shortened by 9 bases and J by 5 bases, with 20 bases between the two germline ends. The length of the CDR3 is 15 residues. The CDR3 region is CATRPWTGSQNIQYF. CDR3 nucleotides: TGTGCCACGCGTCCATGGACCGGGAGTCAAAACATTCAGTACTTC.

At least ten counts were recorded for this clonotype. The chain joins TRBV6-5 to TRBJ2-2; 15 positions match TRBD2. V lost 3 bases to trimming and J lost 7 bases; unmatched junction nucleotides: 3. The CDR3 length is 16 residues. Germline lookup yields CDR1 MNHEY and CDR2 SVGAGI. For the CDR3, the DNA is TGTGCCAGCAGTTATACGGGACTAGCGGGGGGCGGGGAGCTGTTTTTT. Its translation: CASSYTGLAGGGELFF.

This clonotype was detected many times. The chain carries TRBV18 and TRBJ1-1; D gene unclear. The V end lost 5 bases, the J end lost 5 bases, and 6 bases lay between the germline ends. Germline CDR1 is KGHSH and CDR2 is LQKENI. The CDR3 is made up of 11 amino acids. In nucleotides, the CDR3 is TGTGCCAGCTCAGGGAAGACTGAAGCTTTCTTT. This sequence encodes CASSGKTEAFF.

Many counts were recorded for this clonotype. J is TRBJ2-2 and V is TRBV28; 8 bases agree with TRBD2. In germline, CDR1 is MDHEN, CDR2 SYDVKM. The CDR3 loop spans 18 amino acids. With V trimmed by 3 bases and J by 1 base, 10 bases remained unmatched. The chain's CDR3 is CASSFVIAGSQNTGELFF. CDR3 DNA sequence: TGTGCCAGCAGTTTTGTTATAGCGGGGAGTCAGAACACCGGGGAGCTGTTTTTT.

This clonotype was picked up many times. CDR3 in DNA: TGTGCCAGCAGCTTTTCCCTGGGAATATCCTACGAGCAGTACTTC. Its protein is CASSFSLGISYEQYF. The chain combines TRBV11-2 with TRBJ2-7; D is uncertain. The CDR3 contains 15 residues. Germline V gene lookup returns CDR1 SGHAT and CDR2 FQNNGV. Between the trimmed V and J ends, which lost 3 bases and 1 base, there was a span of 13 bases. The full variable domain, its missing parts supplied by reference TRBV11-2 and TRBJ2-7, is EAGVAQSPRYKIIEKRQSVAFWCNPISGHATLYWYQQILGQGPKLLIQFQNNGVVDDSQLPKDRFSAERLKGVDSTLKIQPAKLEDSAVYLCASSFSLGISYEQYFGPGTRLTVT.

This clonotype was counted at least ten times. V and J are TRBV2 and TRBJ1-4; 7 bases align to TRBD1. V was clipped by 6 bases and J by 2 bases; unmatched bases: 9. Germline V gene lookup returns CDR1 SNHLY and CDR2 FYNNEI. This CDR3 has 16 amino acids. The CDR3 is CASRRGGGGTNEKLFF. CDR3 nucleotide sequence: TGTGCCAGCAGGAGGGGAGGGGGCGGCACTAATGAAAAACTGTTTTTT.

This clonotype was counted between two and nine times. This may be a read error, as it is one base from a much larger clone. The gene calls are TRBV11-3 and TRBJ1-1; possible D gene TRBD1, 6 bases. The CDR3 covers 13 residues. Germline CDR1 reads SGHNT; CDR2 reads YENEEA. In DNA, the CDR3 is TGTGTCAGCAGCTTACAGGGTTCCACTGAAGCTTTCTTT. It translates to CVSSLQGSTEAFF.

This clonotype was counted many times. The J gene is TRBJ1-1, the V gene TRBV24-1; D not certain. CDR3 length: 13 residues. Germline lookup yields CDR1 KGHDR and CDR2 SFDVKD. The V and J ends lost 2 bases and 1 base respectively, with 4 bases between them. The CDR3 DNA reads as TGTGCCACCAGTGATTCCGGGAACACTGAAGCTTTCTTT. Protein product: CATSDSGNTEAFF.

This clonotype was detected many times. The chain uses TRBV11-2 and TRBJ1-3, with D possibly TRBD1 on 5 matching bases. V lost 0 bases to trimming and J lost 0 bases, with 6 bases between them. CDR1 and CDR2 from the germline V gene are SGHAT and FQNNGV. The CDR3 contains 15 residues. In nucleotides, the CDR3 is TGTGCCAGCAGCTTAGAGGGACCCTCTGGAAACACCATATATTTT. The encoded protein is CASSLEGPSGNTIYF.

At least ten counts were recorded for this clonotype. CDR3 sequence: CASSFGGASNEQYF. The CDR3 DNA reads as TGTGCCAGCAGTTTCGGGGGGGCCAGCAACGAGCAGTACTTC. The chain is built from TRBV6-5 and TRBJ2-7, with TRBD2 matching over 8 bases. Germline loops: CDR1 MNHEY, CDR2 SVGAGI. The CDR3 is 14 residues long. V lost 4 bases, J lost 5 bases, and 7 bases stayed unmatched.

The sample holds many counts of this clonotype. The V and J genes are TRBV2 and TRBJ1-1; D call uncertain. The CDR3 contains 15 residues. The germline V gene encodes CDR1 SNHLY and CDR2 FYNNEI. Trimming left V 6 bases short and J 5 bases short, with 19 bases between. CDR3 nucleotides: TGTGCCAGCAGGGCTCGCGACGGCCGAGGTACTGAAGCTTTCTTT. Protein: CASRARDGRGTEAFF.

This clonotype was recorded at least ten times. This chain uses TRBV2 with TRBJ1-1, with D possibly TRBD1 on 5 matching bases. Per the germline V gene, CDR1 is SNHLY and CDR2 is FYNNEI. This CDR3 region has 14 residues. Trimming removed 7 bases at V and 3 bases at J, with 15 bases between. CDR3 nucleotides: TGTGCCAGCATAAGGGACGCCCCGGACACTGAAGCTTTCTTT. This gives the protein CASIRDAPDTEAFF.

This clonotype showed up many times. The V gene is TRBV6-1, the J gene TRBJ2-2, with D maybe TRBD2 (6 bases). The V end lost 8 bases, the J end lost 5 bases, and 12 bases lay between the germline ends. The germline CDR1 and CDR2 sequences are MNHNS and SASEGT. The CDR3 length is 13 residues. CDR3 sequence: CASWHAGTGELFF. The CDR3 bases are TGTGCCAGCTGGCACGCGGGGACCGGGGAGCTGTTTTTT.

This clonotype was seen repeatedly, ten times or more. The rearrangement uses TRBV6-2 or TRBV6-3 and TRBJ2-7; TRBD1 or TRBD2 may be the D gene (5 bases each). The CDR3 is made up of 15 amino acids. CDR1 and CDR2 (germline): MNHEY, SVGEGT. Trimming took off 3 bases at V and 0 bases at J, with 12 bases between the two ends. The CDR3 nucleotides read TGTGCCAGCAGTTATGGGACGGTGAGCTCCTACGAGCAGTACTTC. Translating gives CASSYGTVSSYEQYF.

V usage is TRBV10-3 and J usage is TRBJ2-7, with D maybe TRBD1 (6 bases). The V gene lost 9 bases and the J gene lost 1 base, with 13 bases spanning the gap. Germline loops: CDR1 ENHRY, CDR2 SYGVKD. The CDR3 sequence is 13 residues long. CDR3 protein: CAIRTDQSYEQYF. In DNA form, the CDR3 reads TGTGCCATACGGACAGATCAATCCTACGAGCAGTACTTC.

The chain links TRBV6-2 or TRBV6-3 to TRBJ2-7, with 7 bases lining up with TRBD1. V trimming: 6 bases; J trimming: 1 base; junction bases outside the gene matches: 9. The CDR3 covers 15 residues. Germline loops: CDR1 MNHEY, CDR2 SVGEGT. CDR3 nucleotides: TGTGCCAGCAGCACCGACAGGGCACTATCCTACGAGCAGTACTTC. Translation gives CASSTDRALSYEQYF.

The chain uses TRBV7-2 and TRBJ2-4; tentatively, D is TRBD1 or TRBD2 (6 bases each). CDR3 length equals 16 residues. Germline CDR1 SGHTA, CDR2 FQGNSA. V shed 3 bases and J shed 8 bases, with 20 bases lying between them. The CDR3 DNA reads TGTGCCAGCAGCTTGCGGACTGGGGGGCCTTTGGACATTCAGTACTTC. Protein: CASSLRTGGPLDIQYF.